The next 17 T cell receptor beta chains were all read from a single sample in a study of cytomegalovirus exposure and HLA in healthy donors. PCR involved 60 Vbeta and 13 Jbeta primers. The table came from immunoSEQ multiplex PCR; TCRdb's copy has only in-frame clones and leaves some out. Recorded for this sample: approximately 80,000 clones. Sequenced input: PBMCs. The receptors originated from a woman in her twenties or thirties in good health and CMV-seronegative.

The V call is TRBV5-1, the J call TRBJ1-4; tentatively, D is TRBD1 (6 bases). Trimming shortened V by 0 bases and J by 7 bases, and 10 bases separated the two germline ends. The CDR3 sequence is 14 residues long. Germline V gene sequence: CDR1 SGHRS, CDR2 YFSETQ. Written as DNA, the CDR3 is TGCGCCAGCAGCTTGGGGTCCAGGGGTGAAAAACTGTTTTTT. Its protein is CASSLGSRGEKLFF.

The V and J genes are TRBV6-6 and TRBJ1-2; D uncertain. CDR1 is MNHNY and CDR2 is SVGAGI in the germline V gene (reference sequence). The V end lost 2 bases, the J end lost 7 bases, and 5 bases lay between the germline ends. The CDR3 is made up of 11 amino acids. CDR3 in DNA: TGTGCCAGCAGTTACCGCGTTGGCTACACCTTC. Amino acid sequence: CASSYRVGYTF.

The rearrangement uses TRBV5-1 and TRBJ1-2, with 8 bases identical to TRBD1. The CDR3 covers 14 residues. V lost 0 bases, J lost 4 bases, and 2 bases stayed unmatched. Germline CDR1 and CDR2: SGHRS and YFSETQ. Written as DNA, the CDR3 is TGCGCCAGCAGCTTGGATGGGACAGGCTATGGCTACACCTTC. The encoded protein is CASSLDGTGYGYTF.

The chain joins TRBV11-2 to TRBJ2-7; TRBD1 might be the D (6 bases). The CDR3 is 15 residues long. Trimming shortened V by 4 bases and J by 5 bases, and 18 bases separated the two germline ends. The germline gives CDR1 SGHAT, CDR2 FQNNGV. The CDR3 region is CASSSIRGRGDEQYF. In DNA form, the CDR3 reads TGTGCCAGCAGCTCAATCAGGGGACGAGGCGACGAGCAGTACTTC.

CDR3 residues: CASSPTGGGLFTDTQYF. The CDR3 DNA reads TGTGCCAGCTCACCAACTGGCGGGGGCCTCTTCACAGATACGCAGTATTTT. The chain is built from TRBV18 and TRBJ2-3; possibly TRBD2 for D (7 bases). Per the germline V gene, CDR1 is KGHSH and CDR2 is LQKENI. Trimming shortened V by 2 bases and J by 2 bases, and 17 bases separated the two germline ends. CDR3 length: 17 amino acids.

CDR3 sequence reads: CASSKGSGFQPQHF. In DNA, the CDR3 is TGTGCCAGTAGTAAAGGGAGCGGGTTTCAGCCCCAGCATTTT. The rearrangement links TRBV19 to TRBJ1-5; D is uncertain. The CDR3 runs to 14 residues. From germline, CDR1 is LNHDA and CDR2 SQIVND (reference sequence). The V end lost 4 bases, the J end lost 6 bases, and 13 bases lay between the germline ends.

This chain connects TRBV28 to TRBJ2-3; D unresolved. Germline CDR1 is MDHEN and CDR2 is SYDVKM. This CDR3 contains 13 residues. V gave up 6 bases and J gave up 5 bases, with 12 bases separating them. In DNA, the CDR3 is TGTGCCAGCAGCCTAACTGGGCTAGATACGCAGTATTTT. Protein sequence: CASSLTGLDTQYF.

The CDR3 loop is CAWSKVLDGSEQFF. For the CDR3, the DNA is TGTGCCTGGAGTAAGGTCTTGGATGGGAGTGAGCAGTTCTTC. The chain uses TRBV30 and TRBJ2-1, with D possibly being TRBD2 (5 bases). CDR3 length: 14 residues. V lost 2 bases and J lost 9, with 17 bases in between. CDR1 is GTSNPN, CDR2 SVGIG, per germline (reference sequence).

The chain links TRBV5-1 to TRBJ2-1; 12 nucleotides match TRBD2. The ends lost 0 bases at V and 7 bases at J; junction bases unmatched: 8. CDR1 and CDR2 from the germline V gene are SGHRS and YFSETQ. This CDR3 is built from 17 residues. CDR3 region: CASSLEWRTSGINEQFF. The CDR3 DNA sequence: TGCGCCAGCAGCTTGGAATGGCGGACTAGCGGGATTAATGAGCAGTTCTTC.

This sequence joins TRBV9 and TRBJ1-1, with D maybe TRBD1 (5 bases). The CDR3 consists of 14 residues. The germline V gene encodes CDR1 SGDLS and CDR2 YYNGEE. The V and J ends lost 3 bases and 6 bases respectively, with 15 bases between them. The CDR3 protein is CASSAATGPAEAFF. The CDR3 coding sequence is TGTGCCAGCAGCGCGGCAACAGGACCCGCTGAAGCTTTCTTT.

The V call is TRBV30, the J call TRBJ2-5; 12 bases match TRBD2. Looked up from germline, CDR1 is GTSNPN and CDR2 is SVGIG (reference sequence). CDR3 length: 16 residues. V shed 2 bases, J shed 7 bases, and the junction held 11 bases outside the gene matches. CDR3 amino acids: CAWSYSSGGVKGTQYF. For the CDR3, the DNA is TGTGCCTGGAGTTATTCTAGCGGGGGGGTGAAAGGGACCCAGTACTTC.

The V and J genes are TRBV29-1 and TRBJ2-1, with a tentative D call TRBD1 (6 bases). This CDR3 region has 12 residues. V was shortened by 8 bases and J by 5 bases, with 13 bases between the two germline ends. Germline V gene sequence: CDR1 SQVTM, CDR2 ANQGSEA. The CDR3 region has the DNA TGCAGCATCAGAAAGGGGGACAATGAGCAGTTCTTC. This gives the protein CSIRKGDNEQFF.

The chain employs TRBV20-1 and TRBJ2-1, with a weak D call TRBD2 (6 bases). Trimming removed 3 bases at V and 15 bases at J, with 15 bases between. Germline V gene data show CDR1 as DFQATT and CDR2 as SNEGSKA (reference sequence). The CDR3 length is 11 residues. This chain's CDR3 is CSASGLGEVFF. DNA of the CDR3: TGCAGTGCTAGTGGTTTGGGGGAGGTGTTCTTC.

This chain connects TRBV18 to TRBJ2-7; D gene uncertain. V was cut by 6 bases and J by 5 bases, with 14 bases left in between. Germline V CDR1 and CDR2: KGHSH, LQKENI. The CDR3 is made up of 13 amino acids. CDR3 sequence reads: CASSDGGRDEQYF. The CDR3 bases are TGTGCCAGCTCCGACGGCGGCCGTGACGAGCAGTACTTC.

The J gene is TRBJ1-1, the V gene TRBV30, with D unresolved. Germline lookup yields CDR1 GTSNPN and CDR2 SVGIG (reference sequence). The CDR3 is 14 residues long. Trimming shortened V by 2 bases and J by 2 bases, and 12 bases separated the two germline ends. The CDR3 here is CAWSTDRRNTEAFF. The DNA for the CDR3 is TGTGCCTGGAGTACCGACCGGAGAAACACTGAAGCTTTCTTT.

The rearrangement links TRBV7-9 to TRBJ1-1, with D perhaps TRBD1 (5 bases). Germline V lookup: CDR1 SEHNR, CDR2 FQNEAQ (reference sequence). The CDR3 has 13 amino acids. Trimming shortened V by 8 bases and J by 3 bases, and 13 bases separated the two germline ends. The CDR3 nucleotides are TGTGCCAGCGCCCAACGGGGGGACACTGAAGCTTTCTTT. Translating gives CASAQRGDTEAFF.

The chain carries TRBV5-6 and TRBJ1-2; D gene ambiguous. CDR3 length: 14 amino acids. Germline lookup yields CDR1 SGHDT and CDR2 YYEEEE. Trimming pared 5 bases from V and 4 bases from J, leaving 15 bases between. The CDR3 nucleotides are TGTGCCAGCAGTGAAACTAGGCTCCGCTATGGCTACACCTTC. This encodes CASSETRLRYGYTF. Full variable domain (missing parts from reference TRBV5-6 and TRBJ1-2): DAGVTQSPTHLIKTRGQQVTLRCSPKSGHDTVSWYQQALGQGPQFIFQYYEEEERQRGNFPDRFSGHQFPNYSSELNVNALLLGDSALYLCASSETRLRYGYTFGSGTRLTVV.